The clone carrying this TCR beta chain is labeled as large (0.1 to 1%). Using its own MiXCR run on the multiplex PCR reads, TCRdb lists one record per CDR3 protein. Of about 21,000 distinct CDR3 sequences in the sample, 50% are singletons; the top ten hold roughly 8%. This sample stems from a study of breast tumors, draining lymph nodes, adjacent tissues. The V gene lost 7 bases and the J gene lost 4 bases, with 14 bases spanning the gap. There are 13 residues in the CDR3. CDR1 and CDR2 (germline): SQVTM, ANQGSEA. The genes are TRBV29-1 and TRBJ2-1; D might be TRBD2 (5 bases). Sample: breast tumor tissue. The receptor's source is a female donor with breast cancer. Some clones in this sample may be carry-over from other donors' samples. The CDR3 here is CSGHKTGYNEQFF. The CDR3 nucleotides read TGCAGCGGACACAAGACGGGATACAATGAGCAGTTCTTC.